The 15 T cell receptor beta chains reported below all come from one sample, sequenced in a study of OX40 agonist ivuxolimab in advanced cancers. Libraries were prepared by immunoSEQ multiplex PCR; TCRdb keeps only in-frame clonotypes and omits some of them. The repertoire has about 41,000 clones, approximately 88% of them found once; the top ten carry 20% to 30%. Specimen: CD4+ or CD8+ T cells sorted from blood, collected in a trial of the OX40 agonist ivuxolimab. The receptors shown here come from an adult with an advanced solid tumor such as melanoma, head and neck, liver or kidney cancer.

This clone was picked up one time. This chain links TRBV30 with TRBJ1-6; D might be TRBD1 (5 bases). Germline CDR1 and CDR2: GTSNPN and SVGIG (reference sequence). V dropped 4 bases and J dropped 5 bases, with 15 bases sitting between them. The CDR3 has 15 amino acids. CDR3 region: CAWTVGAGNNSPLHF. CDR3 DNA sequence: TGTGCCTGGACGGTTGGGGCAGGGAATAATTCACCCCTCCACTTT.

The chain is built from TRBV9 and TRBJ2-7; TRBD2 matches 9 bases. Trimming took 4 bases from V and 3 from J; bases not matched to a gene: 11. The germline gives CDR1 SGDLS, CDR2 YYNGEE. The CDR3 totals 16 residues. The CDR3: CASSPRGSGSLYEQYF. Here the CDR3 DNA reads TGTGCCAGCAGCCCCCGAGGTAGCGGGAGCCTCTACGAGCAGTACTTC. Looking up the rest from reference TRBV9 and TRBJ2-7 gives the full variable domain: DSGVTQTPKHLITATGQRVTLRCSPRSGDLSVYWYQQSLDQGLQFLIQYYNGEERAKGNILERFSAQQFPDLHSELNLSSLELGDSALYFCASSPRGSGSLYEQYFGPGTRLTVT.

CDR3 DNA sequence: TGTGCCAGCAGTTACTCGGGGCAGGGTGGCGGCTACACCTTC. Protein: CASSYSGQGGGYTF. The chain uses TRBV6-6 and TRBJ1-2, with TRBD1 as a possible D gene (5 bases). V gave up 0 bases and J gave up 8 bases, with 13 bases separating them. CDR1 MNHNY and CDR2 SVGAGI come from the germline V gene (reference sequence). This CDR3 has 14 residues.

In the case of this clone: Other nucleotide sequences from this sample produce the same CDR3. V and J are TRBV19 and TRBJ2-5; D is perhaps TRBD2 (6 bases). The CDR3 consists of 13 residues. Germline CDR1 LNHDA, CDR2 SQIVND (reference sequence). Trimming took off 1 base at V and 4 bases at J, with 7 bases between the two ends. CDR3 protein: CASSIAGGETQYF. CDR3 bases: TGTGCCAGTAGTATAGCCGGGGGAGAGACCCAGTACTTC.

The V call is TRBV5-6, the J call TRBJ2-5, with no clear D. Trimming took 7 bases from V and 4 from J, leaving 11 bases between them. CDR3 size: 12 residues. Per germline, CDR1 SGHDT and CDR2 YYEEEE. In DNA form, the CDR3 reads TGTGCCAGCTCTCTGGGAACAGAGACCCAGTACTTC. Translation gives CASSLGTETQYF. The entire variable domain, with the rest obtained from reference TRBV5-6 and TRBJ2-5, is as follows: DAGVTQSPTHLIKTRGQQVTLRCSPKSGHDTVSWYQQALGQGPQFIFQYYEEEERQRGNFPDRFSGHQFPNYSSELNVNALLLGDSALYLCASSLGTETQYFGPGTRLLVL.

The sample holds one count of this clone. The genes are TRBV10-3 and TRBJ2-3; possibly TRBD2 for D (6 bases). The V gene lost 10 bases and the J gene lost 4 bases, with 18 bases spanning the gap. The CDR3 has 14 residues. The germline V gene has CDR1 ENHRY and CDR2 SYGVKD. The CDR3 DNA is TGTGCCACCTCCCCTAGCGACGGTGCAGATACGCAGTATTTT. Protein: CATSPSDGADTQYF.

The V and J genes are TRBV27 and TRBJ2-3, with 8 bases matching TRBD2. V lost 4 bases and J lost 0; bases outside the gene matches: 9. Germline assignment: CDR1 MNHEY and CDR2 SMNVEV (reference sequence). The CDR3 spans 17 residues. The CDR3 sequence: CASSYNVLAASTDTQYF. CDR3 in DNA: TGTGCCAGCAGTTATAATGTACTAGCGGCCAGCACAGATACGCAGTATTTT.

The chain combines TRBV14 with TRBJ2-1; D is undetermined. Germline V gives CDR1 SGHDN, CDR2 FVKESK. The V gene lost 5 bases and the J gene lost 0 bases, with 8 bases spanning the gap. This CDR3 region has 14 residues. The CDR3 DNA follows: TGTGCCAGCAGCGGGCGGTACTCCTACAATGAGCAGTTCTTC. It encodes CASSGRYSYNEQFF.

The V gene is TRBV10-3, the J gene TRBJ2-5; D is unresolved. The V gene's germline CDR1 is ENHRY and CDR2 SYGVKD. The CDR3 is made up of 13 amino acids. V was trimmed by 5 bases and J by 0 bases, leaving 7 bases between them. The CDR3 DNA is TGTGCCATCAGTCGGAGAGACCAAGAGACCCAGTACTTC. Protein product: CAISRRDQETQYF.

This clone was seen a handful of times. V and J are TRBV5-6 and TRBJ1-6, with no clear D. The V end was cut by 0 bases, the J end by 9 bases, with 13 bases between. Germline V gene lookup returns CDR1 SGHDT and CDR2 YYEEEE. CDR3 length equals 15 residues. The chain's CDR3 is CASSLGNWGGSPLHF. The CDR3 DNA follows: TGTGCCAGCAGCTTGGGTAACTGGGGTGGTTCACCCCTCCACTTT.

The V gene is TRBV6-5, the J gene TRBJ1-2; D gene uncertain. From germline, CDR1 is MNHEY and CDR2 SVGAGI. This CDR3 is built from 15 residues. Between the trimmed V and J ends, which lost 0 bases and 2 bases, there was a span of 10 bases. CDR3 in DNA: TGTGCCAGCAGTTACTCCGTCGGCGGAAACTATGGCTACACCTTC. It specifies CASSYSVGGNYGYTF.

The chain recombines TRBV27 with TRBJ2-7; D not resolved. V lost 5 bases and J lost 0, with 17 bases in between. The CDR3 contains 16 residues. In germline, CDR1 is MNHEY, CDR2 SMNVEV (reference sequence). The CDR3 sequence is CASSPSPYSGSYEQYF. The CDR3 coding sequence is TGTGCCAGCAGTCCATCGCCCTACTCCGGCTCCTACGAGCAGTACTTC.

This chain joins TRBV27 and TRBJ1-2; D remains unclear. CDR3 length: 17 residues. Germline V CDR1 and CDR2: MNHEY, SMNVEV (reference sequence). Trimming removed 7 bases from V and 0 bases from J, with 21 bases in between. CDR3 sequence (DNA): TGTGCCAGCACCGAGTACCCCAGAGGGCCGTCTAACTATGGCTACACCTTC. Residues: CASTEYPRGPSNYGYTF.

This rearrangement joins TRBV10-2 to TRBJ2-3, with 11 bases fitting TRBD2. Looked up from germline, CDR1 is WSHSY and CDR2 is SAAADI. The CDR3 totals 14 residues. The V gene end was trimmed by 6 bases and the J gene end by 3 bases; junction bases not matched to a gene: 2. The CDR3 bases are TGCGCCAGCAGAGGGACTAGCGGTACAGATACGCAGTATTTT. Amino acid sequence: CASRGTSGTDTQYF.

The chain is built from TRBV28 and TRBJ2-7, with 10 positions matching TRBD1. Germline CDR1 MDHEN, CDR2 SYDVKM. V lost 4 bases, J lost 0 bases, and 3 bases stayed unmatched. The CDR3 runs 15 residues. The CDR3 nucleotides read TGTGCCAGCAGTTGGGGGACAGGGGTCTCCTACGAGCAGTACTTC. Residues: CASSWGTGVSYEQYF. The whole variable domain, filled in from reference TRBV28 and TRBJ2-7, reads DVKVTQSSRYLVKRTGEKVFLECVQDMDHENMFWYRQDPGLGLRLIYFSYDVKMKEKGDIPEGYSVSREKKERFSLILESASTNQTSMYLCASSWGTGVSYEQYFGPGTRLTVT.